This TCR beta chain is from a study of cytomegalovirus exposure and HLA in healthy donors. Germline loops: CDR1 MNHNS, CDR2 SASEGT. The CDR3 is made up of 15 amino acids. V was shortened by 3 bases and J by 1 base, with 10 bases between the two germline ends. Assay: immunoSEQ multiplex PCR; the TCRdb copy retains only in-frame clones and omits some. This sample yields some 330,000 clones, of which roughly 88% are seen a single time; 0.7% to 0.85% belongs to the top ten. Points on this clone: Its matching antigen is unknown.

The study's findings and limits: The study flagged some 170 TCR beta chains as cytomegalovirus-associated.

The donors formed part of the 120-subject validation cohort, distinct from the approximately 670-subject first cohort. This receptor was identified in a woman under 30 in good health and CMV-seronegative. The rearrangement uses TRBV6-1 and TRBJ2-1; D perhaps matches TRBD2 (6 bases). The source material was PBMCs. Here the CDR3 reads CASSEPEGSYNEQFF. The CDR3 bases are TGTGCCAGCAGTGAGCCGGAGGGGTCCTACAATGAGCAGTTCTTC.